This section outlines one T cell receptor (beta chain) sequence together with its context. These data originate in a study of blood T cell repertoires in COVID-19. Study information: Sources were T cells, B-cell-depleted T cells, or PBMCs; the material itself was cDNA or gDNA.

V lost 2 bases to trimming and J lost 5 bases, with 27 bases between them. The germline gives CDR1 SNHLY, CDR2 FYNNEI. This CDR3 has 19 residues. Sequencing used immunoSEQ multiplex PCR; TCRdb keeps in-frame clones, though not all of them. There are more than 250,000 clones in the sample; approximately 88% occur only once, and 1.5% to 2% lies in the top ten. This sequence originates from a woman in her 30s with COVID-19, enrolled during active disease. This chain connects TRBV2 to TRBJ1-2; D ambiguous. Sequencing was performed on peripheral blood. CDR3 sequence reads: CASSESSGQAISTVYGYTF. DNA for the CDR3: TGTGCCAGCAGTGAATCCAGTGGGCAGGCTATTTCTACCGTGTATGGCTACACCTTC.